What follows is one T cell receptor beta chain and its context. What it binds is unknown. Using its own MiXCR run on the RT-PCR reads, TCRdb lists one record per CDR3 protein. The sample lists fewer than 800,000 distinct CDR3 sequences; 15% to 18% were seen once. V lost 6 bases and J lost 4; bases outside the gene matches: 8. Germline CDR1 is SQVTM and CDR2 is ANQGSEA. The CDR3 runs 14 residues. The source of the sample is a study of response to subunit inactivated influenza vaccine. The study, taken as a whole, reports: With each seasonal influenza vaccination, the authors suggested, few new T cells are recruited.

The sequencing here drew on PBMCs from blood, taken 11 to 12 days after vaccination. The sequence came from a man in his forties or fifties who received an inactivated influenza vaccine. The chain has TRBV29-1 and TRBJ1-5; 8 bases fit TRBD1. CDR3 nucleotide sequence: TGCAGCGTGGGAGACAGGGGCGGAAATCAGCCCCAGCATTTT. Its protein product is CSVGDRGGNQPQHF.